This is a list of T cell receptor beta chains from one sample in a study of technical replicates of blood from a few donors. Measured with immunoSEQ multiplex PCR; TCRdb has only the in-frame clones, and not every one. The sample records about 88,000 clones, 92% being singletons. The sample taken for sequencing was T cells isolated from PBMCs. Receptors originate from a human donor in good health. Each CDR3 is given without its conserved first and last residue. Each record gives: V gene, J gene, CDR3 protein.

V: TRBV4-1
J: TRBJ2-5
CDR3: ASSRWDTSVGETQY

V: TRBV6-5
J: TRBJ1-4
CDR3: ASSYSAGTNEKLF

V: TRBV11-2
J: TRBJ2-3
CDR3: ASSVVGTGKTDTQY

V: TRBV27
J: TRBJ2-5
CDR3: ASSRTGSFNRETQY

V: TRBV4-2
J: TRBJ2-5
CDR3: ASSQGLRRAERETQY

V: TRBV18
J: TRBJ2-3
CDR3: ASSYQKSTGGGVSTDTQY

V: TRBV10-2
J: TRBJ2-1
CDR3: ASGEGEQF

V: TRBV4-1
J: TRBJ1-5
CDR3: ASSQPPGDRSNQPQH

V: TRBV15
J: TRBJ1-1
CDR3: ATSRSQGYTEAF

V: TRBV9
J: TRBJ1-2
CDR3: ASSVATGESDGYT

V: TRBV29-1
J: TRBJ1-1
CDR3: SVDRLNTEAF

V: TRBV14
J: TRBJ2-2
CDR3: ASSHPSAGPSNTGELF

V: TRBV30
J: TRBJ1-3
CDR3: AWSETALSGNTIY

V: TRBV7-6
J: TRBJ2-2
CDR3: ASSLVSGELF